This TCR beta chain appears in the sequencing data of a study of blood T cell repertoires in COVID-19. Using immunoSEQ multiplex PCR, the repertoire was profiled, and TCRdb retains in-frame clones only, with some absent. The sample has 200,000 to 300,000 clones, 75% to 90% seen once. Enrollees, about 18 to 89 years old, lived in about two dozen US areas. This CDR3 comprises 17 residues. V dropped 1 base and J dropped 8 bases, with 21 bases sitting between them. Germline loops: CDR1 SGHTA, CDR2 FQGNSA. The receptor was derived from a woman aged 25-40 years who had recovered from COVID-19. This chain connects TRBV7-2 to TRBJ1-5, with D possibly matching TRBD1 (5 bases). Material for sequencing was PBMCs or T cells enriched from blood (not recorded which). CDR3 sequence reads: CASSLEWPWQGKKPQHF. The CDR3 DNA is TGTGCCAGCAGCTTAGAGTGGCCGTGGCAGGGAAAGAAGCCCCAGCATTTT.